This T cell receptor (beta chain) was identified in a study of blood T cell repertoires in COVID-19. CDR1 and CDR2 from the germline V gene are MNHEY and SVGAGI. The CDR3 extends over 14 amino acids. The J segment lost 11 bases and the V segment lost 6 bases, leaving 10 bases of the junction unmatched. This clone was seen once. Method: immunoSEQ multiplex PCR; TCRdb's copy keeps in-frame clones and lacks some. The sample shows approximately 63,000 clones, approximately 86% of them seen only once. The sample consisted of peripheral blood. The chain recombines TRBV6-5 with TRBJ2-1; 10 bases are shared with TRBD2. The sequence came from a woman over 75 with active COVID-19. DNA for the CDR3: TGTGCCAGCAGACCAGGGACTAGCGAGCATAAGCAGTTCTTC. Translated: CASRPGTSEHKQFF.